This T cell receptor beta chain was identified in a study of cytomegalovirus exposure and HLA in healthy donors. Study overall: One earlier analysis, a look at roughly 170 million T cells, found some 100 million unique TCR beta sequences. Study outcomes and limitations: Most of the TCR beta V segments (in an earlier analysis) were productive either about 87% or about 30% of the time. Per a later analysis, 15,000 to 20,000 TCR beta sequences showed association with HLA alleles at 0.05 false discovery rate.

CDR1 is MNHEY and CDR2 is SVGAGI in the germline V gene. The CDR3 has 15 amino acids. V was trimmed by 0 bases and J by 3 bases, leaving 12 bases between them. In the case of this clone: Its specificity is unknown.

PCR used 60 Vbeta primers and 13 Jbeta primers. Only in-frame clones appear in the TCRdb table, and some are missing; sequencing was by immunoSEQ multiplex PCR. The sample consists of 150,000 to 200,000 clones, 70% to 90% of them appearing once. The source material was PBMCs. The TCR sequence derives from a woman in her 50s in good health and CMV-seronegative. The gene calls are TRBV6-5 and TRBJ2-7; D might be TRBD2 (5 bases). The CDR3: CASSYSWRAGYEQYF. As DNA, the CDR3 is TGTGCCAGCAGTTACTCGTGGCGGGCAGGCTACGAGCAGTACTTC.